The 19 T cell receptor beta chains below come from one sample, sequenced in a study of CD8+CD57+ T cells in acquired aplastic anemia (dated by TCRdb to the late 2010s). Sequencing instrument: Illumina HiSeq 2000. Genomic DNA was used as template for profiling of TCR beta VDJ combinations and CDR3 sequences. TCRdb cleaned the public reads at Q25 with fastp, built clones with MiXCR and kept in-frame beta chains. CDR3 protein sequences are deduplicated, and each keeps its most common genes and DNA. For this sample the table gives 180,000 or so distinct CDR3 sequences, of which about half were detected only once. The top ten constitute 2.5% to 3.5% of the sample. The sequencing input was sorted CD4+, CD8+, or CD8+CD57+ T cells (not recorded which) from PBMCs. These receptors all come from a human donor in good health.

A note on this clonotype: This may be a read error: a much more frequent sequence differs by one nucleotide. The J gene is TRBJ1-5, the V gene TRBV19; weak D call: TRBD1 (6 bases). The V gene's germline CDR1 is LNHDA and CDR2 SQIVND (reference sequence). The V gene lost 7 bases and the J gene lost 0 bases, with 16 bases spanning the gap. The CDR3 has 16 amino acids. This chain's CDR3 is CASTGGRGYSNQPQHF. CDR3 in DNA: TGTGCCAGTACCGGGGGGCGAGGGTATAGCAATCAGCCCCAGCATTTT. The variable domain in full, with the rest retrieved from reference TRBV19 and TRBJ1-5, is DGGITQSPKYLFRKEGQNVTLSCEQNLNHDAMYWYRQDPGQGLRLIYYSQIVNDFQKGDIAEGYSVSREKKESFPLTVTSAQKNPTAFYLCASTGGRGYSNQPQHFGDGTRLSIL.

This clonotype was recorded many times. The chain recombines TRBV7-9 with TRBJ2-5; D gene unclear. Germline lookup yields CDR1 SEHNR and CDR2 FQNEAQ (reference sequence). The ends were cut back, 6 bases at V and 3 bases at J, with 11 bases in the middle. The length of the CDR3 is 13 residues. The CDR3 loop is CASRHTDKETQYF. CDR3 nucleotide sequence: TGTGCCAGCAGACACACGGATAAAGAGACCCAGTACTTC. The full variable domain, rest sourced from reference TRBV7-9 and TRBJ2-5, is DTGVSQNPRHKITKRGQNVTFRCDPISEHNRLYWYRQTLGQGPEFLTYFQNEAQLEKSRLLSDRFSAERPKGSFSTLEIQRTEQGDSAMYLCASRHTDKETQYFGPGTRLLVL.

This clonotype was seen at least ten times. The genes are TRBV7-2 and TRBJ2-7; tentatively, D is TRBD2 (6 bases). Germline values: CDR1 SGHTA, CDR2 FQGNSA. This CDR3 contains 13 residues. Deletions cut 2 bases from V and 5 bases from J, with 10 bases between. The CDR3 loop reads CASSLRGIHEQYF. The CDR3 nucleotides read TGTGCCAGCAGCTTACGCGGGATCCACGAGCAGTACTTC.

Concerning this clonotype itself: A read error may be the cause here, since a much bigger clone is one base away. This sequence joins TRBV10-2 and TRBJ1-5, with unresolved D. The CDR3 totals 16 residues. The germline V gene encodes CDR1 WSHSY and CDR2 SAAADI. CDR3 sequence (DNA): TGCGCCGGCCACGAACGAGGACTGGAGGCCAATCAGCCCCGGCATTTT. It translates to CAGHERGLEANQPRHF.

The V call is TRBV6-5, the J call TRBJ2-7, with 8 bases identical to TRBD2. The germline CDR1 and CDR2 sequences are MNHEY and SVGAGI. The CDR3 totals 14 residues. V was pared by 2 bases and J by 0 bases, with 0 bases of the junction left unmatched. CDR3 amino acids: CASSYGTSSYEQYF. In DNA form, the CDR3 reads TGTGCCAGCAGTTACGGGACTAGCTCCTACGAGCAGTACTTC.

The sample holds many counts of this clonotype. The genes are TRBV19 and TRBJ1-5; perhaps TRBD1 as D (5 bases). V lost 3 bases to trimming and J lost 4 bases, with 10 bases between them. Germline V gene lookup returns CDR1 LNHDA and CDR2 SQIVND (reference sequence). The CDR3 runs to 14 residues. The CDR3 nucleotides are TGTGCCAGTAGTATTAGGGACGGGAATCAGCCCCAGCATTTT. It specifies CASSIRDGNQPQHF.

This clonotype was found many times. The CDR3: CSARDWTGYEQYF. Written as DNA, the CDR3 is TGCAGTGCTAGAGATTGGACAGGCTACGAGCAGTACTTC. The chain is built from TRBV20-1 and TRBJ2-7; 7 nucleotides align to TRBD1. In germline, CDR1 is DFQATT, CDR2 SNEGSKA (reference sequence). The J segment lost 3 bases and the V segment lost 0 bases, leaving 2 bases of the junction unmatched. This CDR3 has 13 residues.

The chain is built from TRBV7-2 and TRBJ2-5; 8 bases map to TRBD2. The length of the CDR3 is 15 residues. The V and J ends lost 5 bases and 4 bases, in that order; junction bases with no gene match: 9. The germline CDR1 and CDR2 sequences are SGHTA and FQGNSA. CDR3 coding DNA: TGTGCCAGCAGCCTTCGCCGGGGGGGCATAGAGACCCAGTACTTC. This codes for CASSLRRGGIETQYF.

This clonotype was picked up a small number of times. The J gene is TRBJ2-6, the V gene TRBV2; no clear D gene. The CDR3 spans 15 residues. CDR1 is SNHLY and CDR2 is FYNNEI in the germline V gene. V gave up 8 bases and J gave up 1 base, with 12 bases separating them. CDR3 sequence: CASSPMPSGANVLTF. CDR3 coding DNA: TGTGCCAGCTCCCCTATGCCGTCTGGGGCCAACGTCCTGACTTTC.

The chain is built from TRBV10-3 and TRBJ1-2; possibly TRBD1 for D (6 bases). With 0 bases removed from V and 3 bases from J, the gap between germline ends came to 8 bases. Germline V gives CDR1 ENHRY, CDR2 SYGVKD. The CDR3 has 14 residues. In nucleotides, the CDR3 is TGTGCCATCAGTGAGTCGACAGGAGACTATGGCTACACCTTC. This codes for CAISESTGDYGYTF.

This clonotype was recorded many times. This chain links TRBV27 with TRBJ1-6; D is uncertain. This CDR3 spans 15 amino acids. V lost 5 bases, J lost 7 bases, and 15 bases lay in between. In germline, CDR1 is MNHEY, CDR2 SMNVEV (reference sequence). The CDR3 here is CASSPREPHNSPLHF. The CDR3 DNA is TGTGCCAGCAGTCCCCGGGAGCCGCACAATTCACCCCTCCACTTT.

This clonotype was seen a few times. The CDR3 nucleotides read TGTGCCAGTTCAGCTAGGGGCACTGAAGCTTTCTTT. Translating gives CASSARGTEAFF. The rearrangement uses TRBV19 and TRBJ1-1; perhaps TRBD1 as D (5 bases). CDR1 is LNHDA and CDR2 is SQIVND in the germline V gene (reference sequence). V was clipped by 8 bases and J by 4 bases, with 11 bases between them. The CDR3 totals 12 residues.

This clonotype was seen many times. The V call is TRBV25-1, the J call TRBJ2-1; a possible D gene is TRBD2 (6 bases). With 2 bases removed from V and 4 bases from J, the gap between germline ends came to 21 bases. Germline V gene lookup returns CDR1 MGHDK and CDR2 SYGVNS. The CDR3 spans 18 residues. As DNA, the CDR3 is TGTGCCAGCAGTGAAACGACAGTAGGGGTACGGGGGTACAATGAGCAGTTCTTC. It yields the protein CASSETTVGVRGYNEQFF.

Many counts were recorded for this clonotype. The V call is TRBV5-6, the J call TRBJ1-2, with TRBD1 as a possible D gene (6 bases). CDR1 is SGHDT, CDR2 YYEEEE, per germline. CDR3 length: 13 amino acids. The V end lost 0 bases, the J end lost 6 bases, and 9 bases lay between the germline ends. The CDR3 nucleotides are TGTGCCAGCAGCTTGGCAGGGGCGAATGGCTACACCTTC. Amino acids: CASSLAGANGYTF.

This clonotype was seen a handful of times. This sequence joins TRBV7-9 and TRBJ2-1; D may correspond to TRBD1 or TRBD2 (5 bases each). Between the trimmed V and J ends, which lost 6 bases and 9 bases, there was a span of 15 bases. CDR3 size: 13 residues. CDR1 is SEHNR and CDR2 is FQNEAQ in the germline V gene (reference sequence). The CDR3 DNA reads as TGTGCCAGCAGTTTGGGGGATCGGGGTGAGCAGTTCTTC. Protein sequence: CASSLGDRGEQFF.

Worth noting for this clonotype: A read error is likely, as this CDR3 ends without the conserved phenylalanine or tryptophan. J is TRBJ1-2 and V is TRBV6-2 or TRBV6-3; 11 nucleotides line up with TRBD1. The germline V gene encodes CDR1 MNHEY and CDR2 SVGEGT. The CDR3 spans 16 residues. The J segment lost 1 base and the V segment lost 0 bases, leaving 1 base of the junction unmatched. CDR3 sequence reads: CASSYSGTGGNYGYTL. CDR3 DNA: TGTGCCAGCAGTTACTCCGGGACAGGGGGTAACTATGGCTACACCCTC.

This sequence joins TRBV4-1 and TRBJ2-7; D is ambiguous. The CDR3 is made up of 13 amino acids. V dropped 3 bases and J dropped 2 bases, with 8 bases sitting between them. Germline V CDR1 and CDR2: MGHRA, YSYEKL. CDR3 DNA sequence: TGCGCCAGCAGCCAGGAGCTAGCCTACGAGCAGTACTTC. Protein: CASSQELAYEQYF.

This clonotype appeared many times. The chain carries TRBV19 and TRBJ2-1; D gene ambiguous. Germline V gene data show CDR1 as LNHDA and CDR2 as SQIVND (reference sequence). This CDR3 is built from 17 residues. V was pared by 4 bases and J by 3 bases, with 19 bases between. This chain's CDR3 is CASSTTPWQPNYNEQFF. Written as DNA, the CDR3 is TGTGCCAGTAGTACCACCCCCTGGCAACCCAACTACAATGAGCAGTTCTTC.

Only a few counts were recorded for this clonotype. The chain carries TRBV18 and TRBJ1-4; D possibly corresponds to TRBD1 (5 bases). The CDR3 loop spans 15 amino acids. V was pared by 3 bases and J by 8 bases, with 16 bases between. In germline, CDR1 is KGHSH, CDR2 LQKENI. The DNA for the CDR3 is TGTGCCAGCTCACCGCCGGGACGAAACAGAGAAAAACTGTTTTTT. Translating it yields CASSPPGRNREKLFF.